This T cell receptor (beta chain) was retrieved from a study of T cells in localized non-small cell lung cancer. The table came from immunoSEQ multiplex PCR; TCRdb's copy has only in-frame clones and leaves some out. The sample has 25,000 to 35,000 clones, about four fifths seen once. The V gene's germline CDR1 is SEHNR and CDR2 FQNEAQ (reference sequence). The length of the CDR3 is 15 residues. With 6 bases clipped from V and 7 bases from J, the junction kept 8 bases outside the gene matches. Study-wide findings and caveats: Longer overall survival accompanied higher blood T cell density. Uninvolved adjacent lung had more T cell clonality than any other tissue, topping tumor. A median about 50 of the top 100 tumor clones appeared in adjacent lung.

This clone was observed a handful of times. The antigen remains unidentified. The receptor's source is a male donor at least 60 years old with stage III squamous cell lung carcinoma. This chain joins TRBV7-9 and TRBJ1-6; 8 nucleotides line up with TRBD1. This specimen consisted of peripheral blood, obtained before any cancer treatment. CDR3 protein: CASRGQDKGNSPLHF. DNA of the CDR3: TGTGCCAGCAGGGGACAGGATAAAGGGAATTCACCCCTCCACTTT.